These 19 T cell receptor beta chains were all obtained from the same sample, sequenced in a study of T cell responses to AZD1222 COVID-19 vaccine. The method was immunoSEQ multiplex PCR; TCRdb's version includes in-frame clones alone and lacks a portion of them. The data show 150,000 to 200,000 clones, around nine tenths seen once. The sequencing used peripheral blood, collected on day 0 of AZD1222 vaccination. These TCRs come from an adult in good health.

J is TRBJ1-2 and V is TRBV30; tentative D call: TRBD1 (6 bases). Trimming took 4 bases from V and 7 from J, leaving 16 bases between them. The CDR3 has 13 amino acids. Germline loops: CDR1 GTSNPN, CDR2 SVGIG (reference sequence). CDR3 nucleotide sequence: TGTGCCTGGAATACAGGGCCCTGGGGTGGCTACACCTTC. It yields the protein CAWNTGPWGGYTF.

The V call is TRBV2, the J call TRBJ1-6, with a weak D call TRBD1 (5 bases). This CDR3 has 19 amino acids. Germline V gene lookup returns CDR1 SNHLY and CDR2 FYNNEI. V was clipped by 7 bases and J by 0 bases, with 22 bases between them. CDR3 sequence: CASILKGVKGGSYNSPLHF. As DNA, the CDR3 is TGTGCCAGCATTTTGAAAGGGGTGAAAGGAGGCTCCTATAATTCACCCCTCCACTTT.

The CDR3 loop reads CSASLPVRNEQFF. The DNA of the CDR3 is TGCAGTGCTAGTCTCCCGGTTCGCAATGAGCAGTTCTTC. The V and J genes are TRBV20-1 and TRBJ2-1, with no clear D. CDR1 is DFQATT and CDR2 is SNEGSKA in the germline V gene (reference sequence). V lost 3 bases, J lost 6 bases, and 12 bases lay in between. CDR3 length: 13 residues.

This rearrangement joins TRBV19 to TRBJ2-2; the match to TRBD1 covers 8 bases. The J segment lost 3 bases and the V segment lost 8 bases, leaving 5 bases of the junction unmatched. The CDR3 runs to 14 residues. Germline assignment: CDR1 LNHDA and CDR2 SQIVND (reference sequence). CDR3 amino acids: CASGQGLDTGELFF. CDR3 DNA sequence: TGTGCCAGTGGACAGGGTTTGGACACCGGGGAGCTGTTTTTT.

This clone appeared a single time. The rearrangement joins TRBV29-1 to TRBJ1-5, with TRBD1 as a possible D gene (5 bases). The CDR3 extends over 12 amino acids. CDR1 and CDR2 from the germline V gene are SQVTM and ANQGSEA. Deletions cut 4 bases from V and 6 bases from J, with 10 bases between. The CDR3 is CSVGSQGQPQHF. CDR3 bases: TGCAGCGTTGGCTCCCAGGGTCAGCCCCAGCATTTT. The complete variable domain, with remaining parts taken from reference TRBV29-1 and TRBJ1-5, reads SAVISQKPSRDICQRGTSLTIQCQVDSQVTMMFWYRQQPGQSLTLIATANQGSEATYESGFVIDKFPISRPNLTFSTLTVSNMSPEDSSIYLCSVGSQGQPQHFGDGTRLSIL.

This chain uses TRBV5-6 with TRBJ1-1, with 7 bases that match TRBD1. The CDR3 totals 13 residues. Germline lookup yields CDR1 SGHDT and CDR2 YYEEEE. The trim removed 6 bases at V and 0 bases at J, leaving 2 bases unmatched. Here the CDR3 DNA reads TGTGCCAGCAAGGGGACAGTGAACACTGAAGCTTTCTTT. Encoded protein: CASKGTVNTEAFF.

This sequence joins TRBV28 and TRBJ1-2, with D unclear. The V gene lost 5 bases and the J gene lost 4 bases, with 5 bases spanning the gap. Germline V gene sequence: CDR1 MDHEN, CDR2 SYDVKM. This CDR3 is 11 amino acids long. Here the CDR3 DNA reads TGTGCCAGCAGTGTACCCTATGGCTACACCTTC. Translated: CASSVPYGYTF.

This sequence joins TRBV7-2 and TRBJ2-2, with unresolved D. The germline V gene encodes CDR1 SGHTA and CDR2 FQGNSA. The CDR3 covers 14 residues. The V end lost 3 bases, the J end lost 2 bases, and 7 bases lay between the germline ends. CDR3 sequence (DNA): TGTGCCAGCAGCTTGGTCATAAACACCGGGGAGCTGTTTTTT. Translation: CASSLVINTGELFF.

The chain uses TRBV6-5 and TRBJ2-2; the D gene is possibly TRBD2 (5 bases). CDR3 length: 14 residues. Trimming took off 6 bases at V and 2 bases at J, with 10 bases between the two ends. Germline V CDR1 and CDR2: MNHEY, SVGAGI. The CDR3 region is CASSRTYNTGELFF. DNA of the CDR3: TGTGCCAGCAGCCGGACTTATAACACCGGGGAGCTGTTTTTT.

The CDR3 DNA reads as TGTGCCAGCAGCTTAGATCTCTCAGCTTTCTTT. It is translated as CASSLDLSAFF. This chain uses TRBV7-9 with TRBJ1-1, with D hard to call. CDR1 and CDR2 from the germline V gene are SEHNR and FQNEAQ (reference sequence). This CDR3 is 11 amino acids long. V gave up 1 base and J gave up 10 bases, with 7 bases separating them.

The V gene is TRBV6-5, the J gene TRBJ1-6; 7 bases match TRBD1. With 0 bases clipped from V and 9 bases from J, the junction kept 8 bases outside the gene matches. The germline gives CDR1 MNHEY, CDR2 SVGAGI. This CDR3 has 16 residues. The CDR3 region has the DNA TGTGCCAGCAGTTACTCGATAAGGGGGCGCGCTTCACCCCTCCACTTT. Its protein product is CASSYSIRGRASPLHF.

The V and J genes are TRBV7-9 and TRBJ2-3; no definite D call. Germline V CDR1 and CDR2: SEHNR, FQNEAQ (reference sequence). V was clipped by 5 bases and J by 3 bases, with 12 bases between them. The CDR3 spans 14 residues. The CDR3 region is CASSDSHPTDTQYF. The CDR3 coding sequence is TGTGCCAGCAGCGACTCCCACCCTACAGATACGCAGTATTTT.

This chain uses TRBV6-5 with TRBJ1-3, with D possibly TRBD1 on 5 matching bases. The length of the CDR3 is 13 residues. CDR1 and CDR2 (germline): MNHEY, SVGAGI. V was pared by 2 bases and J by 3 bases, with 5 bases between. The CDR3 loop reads CASSYQGGNTIYF. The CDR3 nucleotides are TGTGCCAGCAGTTACCAGGGTGGAAACACCATATATTTT.

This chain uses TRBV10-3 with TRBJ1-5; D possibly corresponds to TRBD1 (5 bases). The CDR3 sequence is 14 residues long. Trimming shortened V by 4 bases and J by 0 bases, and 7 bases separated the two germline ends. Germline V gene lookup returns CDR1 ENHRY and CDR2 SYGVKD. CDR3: CAISGQGSNQPQHF. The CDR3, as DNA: TGTGCCATCAGTGGGCAGGGTAGCAATCAGCCCCAGCATTTT.

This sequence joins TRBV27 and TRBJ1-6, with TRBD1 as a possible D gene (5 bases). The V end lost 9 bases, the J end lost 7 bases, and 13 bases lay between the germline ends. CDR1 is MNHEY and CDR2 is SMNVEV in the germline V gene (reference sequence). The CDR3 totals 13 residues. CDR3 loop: CASKGRGNSPLHF. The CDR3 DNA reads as TGTGCCAGTAAGGGGCGGGGGAATTCACCCCTCCACTTT.

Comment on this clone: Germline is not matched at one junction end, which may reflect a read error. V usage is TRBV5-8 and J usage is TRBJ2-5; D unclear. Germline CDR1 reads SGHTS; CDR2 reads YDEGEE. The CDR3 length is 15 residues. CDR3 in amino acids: CASGLSWTRQETQYF. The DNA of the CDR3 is TGTGCCAGCGGCTTATCCTGGACCCGCCAAGAGACCCAGTACTTC. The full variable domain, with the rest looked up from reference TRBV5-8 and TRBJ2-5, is EAGVTQSPTHLIKTRGQQATLRCSPISGHTSVYWYQQALGLGLQFLLWYDEGEERNRGNFPPRFSGRQFPNYSSELNVNALELEDSALYLCASGLSWTRQETQYFGPGTRLLVL.

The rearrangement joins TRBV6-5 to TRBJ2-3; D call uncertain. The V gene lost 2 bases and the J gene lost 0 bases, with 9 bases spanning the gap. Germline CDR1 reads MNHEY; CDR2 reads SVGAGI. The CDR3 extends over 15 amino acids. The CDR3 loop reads CASSYQGRSTDTQYF. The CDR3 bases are TGTGCCAGCAGTTACCAAGGCAGGAGCACAGATACGCAGTATTTT.

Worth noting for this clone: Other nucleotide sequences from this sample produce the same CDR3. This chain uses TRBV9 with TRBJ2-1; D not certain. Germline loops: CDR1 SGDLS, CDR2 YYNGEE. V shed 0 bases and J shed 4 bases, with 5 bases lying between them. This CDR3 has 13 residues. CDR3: CASSVGVYNEQFF. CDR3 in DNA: TGTGCCAGCAGCGTAGGGGTTTACAATGAGCAGTTCTTC. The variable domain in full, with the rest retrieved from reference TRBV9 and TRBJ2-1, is DSGVTQTPKHLITATGQRVTLRCSPRSGDLSVYWYQQSLDQGLQFLIQYYNGEERAKGNILERFSAQQFPDLHSELNLSSLELGDSALYFCASSVGVYNEQFFGPGTRLTVL.

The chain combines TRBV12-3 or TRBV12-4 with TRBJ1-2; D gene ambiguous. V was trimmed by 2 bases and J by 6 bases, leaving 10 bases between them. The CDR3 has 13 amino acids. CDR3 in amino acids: CASSLSGINGYTF. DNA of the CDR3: TGTGCCAGCAGTTTATCGGGGATTAATGGCTACACCTTC.